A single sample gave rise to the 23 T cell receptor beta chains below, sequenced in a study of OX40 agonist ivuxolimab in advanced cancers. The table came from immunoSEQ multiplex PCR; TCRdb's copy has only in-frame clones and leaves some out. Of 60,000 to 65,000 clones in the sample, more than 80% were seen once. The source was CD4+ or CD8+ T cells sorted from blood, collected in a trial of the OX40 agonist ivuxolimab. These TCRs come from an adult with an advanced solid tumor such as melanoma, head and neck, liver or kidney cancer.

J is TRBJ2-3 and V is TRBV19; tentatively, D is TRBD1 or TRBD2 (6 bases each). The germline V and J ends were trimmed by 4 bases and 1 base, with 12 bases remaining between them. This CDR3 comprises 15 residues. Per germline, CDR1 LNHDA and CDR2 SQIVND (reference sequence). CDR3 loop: CASSTRDTGTDTQYF. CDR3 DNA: TGTGCCAGTAGTACGCGGGACACCGGCACAGATACGCAGTATTTT.

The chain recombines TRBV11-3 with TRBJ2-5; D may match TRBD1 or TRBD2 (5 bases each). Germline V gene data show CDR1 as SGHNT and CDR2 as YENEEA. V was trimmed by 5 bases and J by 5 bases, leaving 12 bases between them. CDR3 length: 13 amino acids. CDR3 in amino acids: CASSENWGETQYF. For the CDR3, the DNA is TGTGCCAGCAGCGAAAATTGGGGGGAGACCCAGTACTTC.

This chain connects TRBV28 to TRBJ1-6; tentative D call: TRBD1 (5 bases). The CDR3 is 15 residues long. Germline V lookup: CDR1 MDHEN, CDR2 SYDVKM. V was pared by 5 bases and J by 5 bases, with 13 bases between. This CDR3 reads CASSPWRQNNSPLHF. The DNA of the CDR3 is TGTGCCAGCAGTCCTTGGAGACAGAATAATTCACCCCTCCACTTT.

The CDR3 region has the DNA TGTGCCAGCAGTGAAGGAGGCTCAACAGGGAACTATGGCTACACCTTC. Its protein product is CASSEGGSTGNYGYTF. The J gene is TRBJ1-2, the V gene TRBV6-1; tentative D call: TRBD1 (6 bases). The length of the CDR3 is 16 residues. With 1 base removed from V and 2 bases from J, the gap between germline ends came to 14 bases. Germline CDR1 and CDR2: MNHNS and SASEGT.

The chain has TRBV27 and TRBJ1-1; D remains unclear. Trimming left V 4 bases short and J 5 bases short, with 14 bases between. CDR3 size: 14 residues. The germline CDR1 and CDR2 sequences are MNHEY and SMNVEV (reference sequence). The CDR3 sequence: CASSSPFRGTEAFF. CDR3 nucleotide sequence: TGTGCCAGCAGTTCCCCATTCCGGGGAACTGAAGCTTTCTTT.

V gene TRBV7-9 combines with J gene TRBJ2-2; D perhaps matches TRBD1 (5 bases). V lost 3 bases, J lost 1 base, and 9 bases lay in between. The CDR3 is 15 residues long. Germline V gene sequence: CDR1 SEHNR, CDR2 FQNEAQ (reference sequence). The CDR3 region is CASSFPQGNTGELFF. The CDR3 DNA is TGTGCCAGCAGCTTCCCGCAGGGGAACACCGGGGAGCTGTTTTTT.

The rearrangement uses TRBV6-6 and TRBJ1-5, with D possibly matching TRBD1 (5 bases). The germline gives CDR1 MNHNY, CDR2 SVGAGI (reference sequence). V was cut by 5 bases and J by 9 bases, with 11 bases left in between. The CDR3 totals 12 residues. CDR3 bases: TGTGCCAGCAGTATCAAGGGGTGGCCCCAGCATTTT. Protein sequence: CASSIKGWPQHF.

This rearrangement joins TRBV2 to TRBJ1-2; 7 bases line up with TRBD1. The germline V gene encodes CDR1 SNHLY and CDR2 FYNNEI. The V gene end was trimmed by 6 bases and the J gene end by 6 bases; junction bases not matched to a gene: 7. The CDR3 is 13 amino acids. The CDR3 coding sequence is TGTGCCAGCAGGAGACAGGGTCAAGATGGCTACACCTTC. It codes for CASRRQGQDGYTF.

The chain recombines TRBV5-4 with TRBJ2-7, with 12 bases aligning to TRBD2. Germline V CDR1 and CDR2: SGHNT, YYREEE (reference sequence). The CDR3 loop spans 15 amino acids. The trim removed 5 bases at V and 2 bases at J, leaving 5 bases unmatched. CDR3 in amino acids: CASSRGLAGPYEQYF. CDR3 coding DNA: TGTGCCAGCAGTAGAGGACTAGCGGGGCCCTACGAGCAGTACTTC.

In nucleotides, the CDR3 is TGTGCCTGTTATGGACAGGTAAAAAACATTCAGTACTTC. Its protein is CACYGQVKNIQYF. This sequence joins TRBV2 and TRBJ2-4; 7 bases are a match to TRBD1. The CDR3 spans 13 residues. CDR1 is SNHLY, CDR2 FYNNEI, per germline. The junction had 8 bases not matched to a gene; V was cut back by 11 bases and J by 4 bases.

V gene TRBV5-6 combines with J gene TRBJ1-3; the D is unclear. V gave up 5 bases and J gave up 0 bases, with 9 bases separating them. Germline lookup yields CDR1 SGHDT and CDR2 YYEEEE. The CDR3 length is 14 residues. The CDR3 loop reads CASRFKFSGNTIYF. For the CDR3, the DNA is TGTGCCAGCAGGTTCAAGTTCTCTGGAAACACCATATATTTT.

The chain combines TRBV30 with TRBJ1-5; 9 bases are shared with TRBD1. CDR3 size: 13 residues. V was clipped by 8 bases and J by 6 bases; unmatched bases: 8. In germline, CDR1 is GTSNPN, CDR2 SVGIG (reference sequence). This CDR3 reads CAGQGSLGQPQHF. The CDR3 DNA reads TGTGCCGGACAGGGGTCTCTCGGTCAGCCCCAGCATTTT.

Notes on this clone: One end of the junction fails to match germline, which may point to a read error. The DNA for the CDR3 is TGTGCCAGCAGCTTGGTCCATAGACACTTC. Amino acids: CASSLVHRHF. The V and J genes are TRBV5-8 and TRBJ2-7, with D hard to call. The CDR3 spans 10 residues. Germline lookup yields CDR1 SGHTS and CDR2 YDEGEE.

CDR3 amino acids: CSVDSTDYGYTF. The DNA for the CDR3 is TGCAGCGTTGATAGCACGGACTATGGCTACACCTTC. The chain links TRBV29-1 to TRBJ1-2; D is unclear. The germline V gene encodes CDR1 SQVTM and CDR2 ANQGSEA. CDR3 length equals 12 residues. The V end was cut by 3 bases, the J end by 3 bases, with 8 bases between.

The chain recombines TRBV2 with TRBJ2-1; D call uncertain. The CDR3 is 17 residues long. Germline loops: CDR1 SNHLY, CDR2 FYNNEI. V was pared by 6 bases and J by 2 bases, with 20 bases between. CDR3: CASSLRTPADPYNEQFF. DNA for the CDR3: TGTGCCAGCAGCCTTCGAACCCCTGCGGACCCCTACAATGAGCAGTTCTTC.

CDR3 sequence reads: CASSFRGDIQYF. The CDR3 nucleotides read TGTGCCAGCAGTTTCCGGGGGGACATTCAGTACTTC. The chain recombines TRBV6-1 with TRBJ2-4; 7 bases are a match to TRBD2. This CDR3 region has 12 residues. The germline gives CDR1 MNHNS, CDR2 SASEGT. V dropped 5 bases and J dropped 8; count of bases not matched to a gene: 3.

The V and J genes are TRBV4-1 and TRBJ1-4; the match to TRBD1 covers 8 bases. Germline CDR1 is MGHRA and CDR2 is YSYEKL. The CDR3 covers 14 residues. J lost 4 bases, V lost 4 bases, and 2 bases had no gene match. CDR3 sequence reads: CASSRDRSNEKLFF. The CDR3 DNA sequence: TGCGCCAGCAGCCGGGACAGGAGTAATGAAAAACTGTTTTTT.

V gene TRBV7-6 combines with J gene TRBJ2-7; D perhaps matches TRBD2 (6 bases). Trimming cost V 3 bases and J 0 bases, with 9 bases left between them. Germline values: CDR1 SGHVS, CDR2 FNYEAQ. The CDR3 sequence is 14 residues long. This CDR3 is CASSFSGDSYEQYF. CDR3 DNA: TGTGCCAGCAGCTTTTCGGGGGACTCCTACGAGCAGTACTTC.

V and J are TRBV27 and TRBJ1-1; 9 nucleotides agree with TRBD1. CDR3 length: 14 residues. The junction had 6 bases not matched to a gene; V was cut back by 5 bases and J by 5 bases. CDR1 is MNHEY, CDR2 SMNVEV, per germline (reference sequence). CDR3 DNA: TGTGCCAGCAGTCCCAACAGGGGGCGTACTGAAGCTTTCTTT. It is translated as CASSPNRGRTEAFF.

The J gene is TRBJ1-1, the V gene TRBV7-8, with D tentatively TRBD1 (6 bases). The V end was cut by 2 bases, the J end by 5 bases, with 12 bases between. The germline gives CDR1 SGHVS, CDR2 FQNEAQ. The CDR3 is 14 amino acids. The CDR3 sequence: CASSLMGTGTEAFF. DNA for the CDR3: TGTGCCAGCAGCTTAATGGGTACAGGGACTGAAGCTTTCTTT.

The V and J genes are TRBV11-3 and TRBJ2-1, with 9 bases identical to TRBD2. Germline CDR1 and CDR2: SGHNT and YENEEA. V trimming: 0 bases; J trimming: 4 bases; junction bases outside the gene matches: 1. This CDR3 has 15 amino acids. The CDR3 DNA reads TGTGCCAGCAGCTTAGAAGCGGGAGGTTACAATGAGCAGTTCTTC. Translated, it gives CASSLEAGGYNEQFF.

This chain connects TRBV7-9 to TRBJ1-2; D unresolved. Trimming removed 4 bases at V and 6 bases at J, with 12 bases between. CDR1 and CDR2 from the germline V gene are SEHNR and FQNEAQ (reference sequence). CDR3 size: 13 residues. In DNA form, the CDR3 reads TGTGCCAGCAGCTCGGCTGGTTTGGATGGCTACACCTTC. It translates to CASSSAGLDGYTF.

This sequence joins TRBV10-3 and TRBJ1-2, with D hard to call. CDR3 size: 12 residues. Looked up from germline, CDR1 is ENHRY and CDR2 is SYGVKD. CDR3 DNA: TGTGCGGTGGGCAGAGAACCCTATGGCTACACCTTC. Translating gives CAVGREPYGYTF.